What follows is one TCR beta chain and its context. This sample is part of a study of OX40 agonist ivuxolimab in advanced cancers. Turning to the study itself: The diagnoses of dose-escalation patients were hepatocellular carcinoma, melanoma, renal cell or head and neck cancer. In three patients, partial responses were observed, one with hepatocellular carcinoma and two with cutaneous melanoma. Patients with prior anti-PD-1, anti-PD-L1 or anti-CTLA-4 therapy were eligible; about 41% had some.

Clones were read by immunoSEQ multiplex PCR, and TCRdb kept only the in-frame ones, dropping some. The sample lists more than 55,000 clones, about four fifths occurring once. The V gene end was trimmed by 4 bases and the J gene end by 4 bases; junction bases not matched to a gene: 13. Germline V CDR1 and CDR2: MDHEN, SYDVKM. The CDR3 covers 16 residues. The receptor was isolated from an adult with an advanced solid tumor such as melanoma, head and neck, liver or kidney cancer. Sequences were derived from CD4+ or CD8+ T cells sorted from blood, sampled in a trial of the OX40 agonist ivuxolimab. The J gene is TRBJ2-7, the V gene TRBV28, with TRBD2 matching over 7 bases. The CDR3: CASSYPARTGGYEQYF. The CDR3 nucleotides are TGTGCCAGCAGTTATCCCGCCAGGACGGGAGGATACGAGCAGTACTTC.